Shown below are 5 T cell receptor beta chains from a single sample sequenced in a study of T cell responses to AZD1222 COVID-19 vaccine. Generated by immunoSEQ multiplex PCR, the TCRdb table keeps only in-frame clones and is missing some. Here the sample spans over 100,000 clones, roughly 90% being singletons. Sequences were derived from peripheral blood, sampled 28 days after the second AZD1222 dose. The receptor set was obtained from an adult who received the AZD1222 COVID-19 vaccine.

V gene TRBV15 combines with J gene TRBJ2-7; no clear D. CDR3 length equals 14 residues. Germline-derived CDR1 and CDR2 are LNHNV and YYDKDF (reference sequence). Trimming pared 0 bases from V and 4 bases from J, leaving 10 bases between. The chain's CDR3 is CATSRDIGLYEQYF. CDR3 nucleotides: TGTGCCACCAGCAGAGATATCGGTTTGTACGAGCAGTACTTC.

J is TRBJ2-5 and V is TRBV2, with D possibly being TRBD2 (6 bases). The CDR3 consists of 13 residues. Germline V gene data show CDR1 as SNHLY and CDR2 as FYNNEI. V lost 6 bases to trimming and J lost 2 bases, with 10 bases between them. CDR3: CASSREQQETQYF. The CDR3 nucleotides are TGTGCCAGCAGCCGGGAGCAACAAGAGACCCAGTACTTC.

The chain links TRBV18 to TRBJ1-1; unclear D gene. Germline V gene lookup returns CDR1 KGHSH and CDR2 LQKENI. The CDR3 has 17 amino acids. V was pared by 3 bases and J by 5 bases, with 22 bases between. The CDR3 DNA sequence: TGTGCCAGCTCACCCTCTGGCCATAACCCTAAGTTGACTGAAGCTTTCTTT. Protein product: CASSPSGHNPKLTEAFF.

This clone was found once. The rearrangement links TRBV18 to TRBJ2-3; 11 bases align to TRBD2. V trimming: 0 bases; J trimming: 6 bases; junction bases outside the gene matches: 5. CDR3 length equals 16 residues. Germline V gene sequence: CDR1 KGHSH, CDR2 LQKENI. The CDR3 bases are TGTGCCAGCTCACCACCACTAGCGGGGGAACGCGATACGCAGTATTTT. It codes for CASSPPLAGERDTQYF.

The chain links TRBV5-1 to TRBJ1-1; a weak D match, TRBD1 (5 bases). Germline V lookup: CDR1 SGHRS, CDR2 YFSETQ. V lost 0 bases and J 4 bases, leaving 10 bases between the germline ends. CDR3 length: 14 residues. Written as DNA, the CDR3 is TGCGCCAGCAGCTTGGGGGGGTATAGCACTGAAGCTTTCTTT. Its protein is CASSLGGYSTEAFF. The variable domain in full, with the rest retrieved from reference TRBV5-1 and TRBJ1-1, is KAGVTQTPRYLIKTRGQQVTLSCSPISGHRSVSWYQQTPGQGLQFLFEYFSETQRNKGNFPGRFSGRQFSNSRSEMNVSTLELGDSALYLCASSLGGYSTEAFFGQGTRLTVV.